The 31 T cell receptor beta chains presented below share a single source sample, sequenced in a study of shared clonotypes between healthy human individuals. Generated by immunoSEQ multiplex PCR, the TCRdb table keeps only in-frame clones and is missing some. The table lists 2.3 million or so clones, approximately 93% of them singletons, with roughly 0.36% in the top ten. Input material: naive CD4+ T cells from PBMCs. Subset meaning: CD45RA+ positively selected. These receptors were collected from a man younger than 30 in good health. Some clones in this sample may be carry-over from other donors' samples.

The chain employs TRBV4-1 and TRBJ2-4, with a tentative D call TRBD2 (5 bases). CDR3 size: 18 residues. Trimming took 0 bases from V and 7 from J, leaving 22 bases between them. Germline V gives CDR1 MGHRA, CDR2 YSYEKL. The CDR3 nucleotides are TGCGCCAGCAGCCAAGAGGGTCTGGACTCCCTGGGGAATAACATTCAGTACTTC. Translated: CASSQEGLDSLGNNIQYF.

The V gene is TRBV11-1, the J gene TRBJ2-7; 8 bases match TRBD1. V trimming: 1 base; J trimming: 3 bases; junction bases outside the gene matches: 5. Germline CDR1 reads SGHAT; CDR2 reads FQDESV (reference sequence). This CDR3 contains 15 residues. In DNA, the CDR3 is TGTGCCAGCAGCTTAGTGGCAGGGGGCATCTACGAGCAGTACTTC. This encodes CASSLVAGGIYEQYF.

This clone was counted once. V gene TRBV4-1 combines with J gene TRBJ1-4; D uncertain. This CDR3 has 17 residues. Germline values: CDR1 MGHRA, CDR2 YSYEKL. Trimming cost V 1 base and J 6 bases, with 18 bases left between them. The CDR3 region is CASSQGLSPNQHEKLFF. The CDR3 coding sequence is TGCGCCAGCAGCCAAGGTCTGTCGCCAAACCAGCATGAAAAACTGTTTTTT.

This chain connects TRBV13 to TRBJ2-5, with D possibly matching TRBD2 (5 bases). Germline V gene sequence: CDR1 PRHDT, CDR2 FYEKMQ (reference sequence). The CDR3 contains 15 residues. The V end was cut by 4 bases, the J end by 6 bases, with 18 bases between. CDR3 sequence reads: CASSYRRWVGKTQYF. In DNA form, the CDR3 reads TGTGCCAGCAGCTACCGCCGTTGGGTCGGGAAGACCCAGTACTTC.

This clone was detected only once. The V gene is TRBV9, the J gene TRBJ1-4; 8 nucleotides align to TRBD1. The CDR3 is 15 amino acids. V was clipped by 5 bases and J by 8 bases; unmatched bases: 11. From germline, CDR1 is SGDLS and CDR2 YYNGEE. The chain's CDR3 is CASSLTGTGEEKLFF. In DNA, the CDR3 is TGTGCCAGCAGTCTCACCGGGACAGGTGAGGAAAAACTGTTTTTT. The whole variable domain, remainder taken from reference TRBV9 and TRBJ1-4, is DSGVTQTPKHLITATGQRVTLRCSPRSGDLSVYWYQQSLDQGLQFLIQYYNGEERAKGNILERFSAQQFPDLHSELNLSSLELGDSALYFCASSLTGTGEEKLFFGSGTQLSVL.

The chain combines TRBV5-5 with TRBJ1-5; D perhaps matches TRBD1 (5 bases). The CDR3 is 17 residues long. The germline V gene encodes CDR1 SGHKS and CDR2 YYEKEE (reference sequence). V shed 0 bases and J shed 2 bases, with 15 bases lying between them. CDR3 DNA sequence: TGTGCCAGCAGCTTGGACTCGTGGGGGAACGGCAATCAGCCCCAGCATTTT. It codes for CASSLDSWGNGNQPQHF. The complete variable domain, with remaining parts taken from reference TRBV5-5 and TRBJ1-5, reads DAGVTQSPTHLIKTRGQQVTLRCSPISGHKSVSWYQQVLGQGPQFIFQYYEKEERGRGNFPDRFSARQFPNYSSELNVNALLLGDSALYLCASSLDSWGNGNQPQHFGDGTRLSIL.

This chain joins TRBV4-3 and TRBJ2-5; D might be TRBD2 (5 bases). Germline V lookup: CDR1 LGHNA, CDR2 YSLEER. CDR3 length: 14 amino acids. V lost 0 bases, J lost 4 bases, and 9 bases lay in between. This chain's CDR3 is CASSQERGSETQYF. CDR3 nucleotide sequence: TGCGCCAGCAGCCAAGAACGGGGTTCAGAGACCCAGTACTTC.

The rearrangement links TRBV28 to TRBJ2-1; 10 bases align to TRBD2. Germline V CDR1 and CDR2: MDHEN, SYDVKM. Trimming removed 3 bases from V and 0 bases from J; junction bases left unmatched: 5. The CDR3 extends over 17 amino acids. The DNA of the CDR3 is TGTGCCAGCAGTTTTGCGACTAGCGGGTACTCCTACAATGAGCAGTTCTTC. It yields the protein CASSFATSGYSYNEQFF.

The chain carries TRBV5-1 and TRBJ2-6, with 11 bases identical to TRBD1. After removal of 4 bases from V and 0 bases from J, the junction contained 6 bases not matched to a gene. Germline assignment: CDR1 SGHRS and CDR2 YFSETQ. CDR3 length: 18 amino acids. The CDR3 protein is CASSQHGQGASGANVLTF. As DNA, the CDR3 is TGCGCCAGCAGCCAGCATGGACAGGGGGCCTCTGGGGCCAACGTCCTGACTTTC. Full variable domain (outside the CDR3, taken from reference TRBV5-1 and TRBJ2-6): KAGVTQTPRYLIKTRGQQVTLSCSPISGHRSVSWYQQTPGQGLQFLFEYFSETQRNKGNFPGRFSGRQFSNSRSEMNVSTLELGDSALYLCASSQHGQGASGANVLTFGAGSRLTVL.

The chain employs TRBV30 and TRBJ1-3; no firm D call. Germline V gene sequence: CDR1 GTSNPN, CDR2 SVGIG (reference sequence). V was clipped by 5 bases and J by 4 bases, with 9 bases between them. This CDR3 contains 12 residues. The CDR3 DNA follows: TGTGCCTGGGCCCTAGGCGGAAACACCATATATTTT. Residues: CAWALGGNTIYF.

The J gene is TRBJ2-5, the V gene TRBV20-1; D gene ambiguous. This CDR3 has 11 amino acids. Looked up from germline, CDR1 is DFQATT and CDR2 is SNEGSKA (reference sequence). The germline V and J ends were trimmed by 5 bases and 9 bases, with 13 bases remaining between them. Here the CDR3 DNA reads TGCAGTGCTCCGCAACCGCCCCCCCAGTACTTC. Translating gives CSAPQPPPQYF.

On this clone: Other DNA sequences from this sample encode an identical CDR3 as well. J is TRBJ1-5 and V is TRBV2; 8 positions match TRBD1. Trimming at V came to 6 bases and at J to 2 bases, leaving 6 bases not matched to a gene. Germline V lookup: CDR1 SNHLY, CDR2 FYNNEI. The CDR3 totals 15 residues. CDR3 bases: TGTGCCAGCAGCCTCGACAGGGGAGGCAATCAGCCCCAGCATTTT. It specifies CASSLDRGGNQPQHF.

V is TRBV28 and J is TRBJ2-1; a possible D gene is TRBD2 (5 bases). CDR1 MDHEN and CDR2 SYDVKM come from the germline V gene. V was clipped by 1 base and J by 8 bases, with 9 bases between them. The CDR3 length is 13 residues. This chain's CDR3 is CASSLSGFDEQFF. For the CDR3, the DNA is TGTGCCAGCAGTTTATCGGGGTTTGATGAGCAGTTCTTC.

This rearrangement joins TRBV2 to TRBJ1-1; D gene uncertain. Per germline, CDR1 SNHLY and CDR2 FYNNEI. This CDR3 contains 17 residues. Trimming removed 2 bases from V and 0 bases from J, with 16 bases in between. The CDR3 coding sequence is TGTGCCAGCAGTGAACCCCTCGCGACGGGGATGAACACTGAAGCTTTCTTT. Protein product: CASSEPLATGMNTEAFF.

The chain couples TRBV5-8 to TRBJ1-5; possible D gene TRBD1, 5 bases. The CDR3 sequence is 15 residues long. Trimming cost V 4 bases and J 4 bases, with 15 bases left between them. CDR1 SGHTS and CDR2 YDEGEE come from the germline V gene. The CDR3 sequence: CASSARVGGNQPQHF. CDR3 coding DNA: TGTGCCAGCAGCGCCAGGGTTGGAGGAAATCAGCCCCAGCATTTT.

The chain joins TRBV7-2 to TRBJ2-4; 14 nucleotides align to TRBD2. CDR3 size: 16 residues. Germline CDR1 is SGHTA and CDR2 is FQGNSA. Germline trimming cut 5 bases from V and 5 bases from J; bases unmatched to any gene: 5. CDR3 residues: CASSPGLAGGQNIQYF. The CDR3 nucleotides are TGTGCCAGCAGCCCCGGACTAGCGGGAGGCCAAAACATTCAGTACTTC.

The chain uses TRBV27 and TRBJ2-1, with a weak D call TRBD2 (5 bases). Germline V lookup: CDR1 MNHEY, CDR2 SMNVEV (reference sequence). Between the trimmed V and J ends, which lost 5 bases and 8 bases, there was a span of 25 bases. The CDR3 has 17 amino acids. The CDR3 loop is CASSPRGVGVRIDEQFF. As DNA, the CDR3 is TGTGCCAGCAGTCCACGCGGAGTGGGAGTTCGTATTGATGAGCAGTTCTTC.

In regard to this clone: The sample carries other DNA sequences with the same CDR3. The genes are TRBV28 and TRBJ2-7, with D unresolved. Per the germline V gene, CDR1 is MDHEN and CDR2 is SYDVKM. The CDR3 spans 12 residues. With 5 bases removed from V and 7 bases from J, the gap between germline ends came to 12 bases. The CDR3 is CASSLRLGEQYF. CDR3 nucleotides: TGTGCCAGCAGTCTCAGGTTGGGGGAGCAGTACTTC.

CDR3 protein: CASSLRSGVNEQYF. The CDR3 coding sequence is TGTGCCAGCAGCTTGAGATCGGGTGTTAACGAGCAGTACTTC. The V and J genes are TRBV7-2 and TRBJ2-7; no firm D call. Trimming took off 3 bases at V and 5 bases at J, with 14 bases between the two ends. The CDR3 is made up of 14 amino acids. Germline V gene data show CDR1 as SGHTA and CDR2 as FQGNSA.

The DNA for the CDR3 is TGTGCCAGCAGTGTAGGGGGAGGAGAGACCCAGTACTTC. It encodes CASSVGGGETQYF. The V and J genes are TRBV5-4 and TRBJ2-5; the D gene could be TRBD1 or TRBD2 (6 bases each). CDR1 and CDR2 (germline): SGHNT, YYREEE (reference sequence). There are 13 residues in the CDR3. V was cut by 5 bases and J by 4 bases, with 12 bases left in between. Full variable domain (remainder filled in from reference TRBV5-4 and TRBJ2-5): ETGVTQSPTHLIKTRGQQVTLRCSSQSGHNTVSWYQQALGQGPQFIFQYYREEENGRGNFPPRFSGLQFPNYSSELNVNALELDDSALYLCASSVGGGETQYFGPGTRLLVL.

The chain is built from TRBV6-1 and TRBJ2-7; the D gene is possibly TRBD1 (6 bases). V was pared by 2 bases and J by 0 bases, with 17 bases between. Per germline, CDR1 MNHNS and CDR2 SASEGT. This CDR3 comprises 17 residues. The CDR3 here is CASSESRWGRDSYEQYF. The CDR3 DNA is TGTGCCAGCAGTGAATCTCGTTGGGGGCGAGACTCCTACGAGCAGTACTTC.

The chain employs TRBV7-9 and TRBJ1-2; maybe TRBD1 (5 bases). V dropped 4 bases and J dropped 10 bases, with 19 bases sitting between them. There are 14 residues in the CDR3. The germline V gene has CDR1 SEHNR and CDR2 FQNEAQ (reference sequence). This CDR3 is CASSWPAGPADYTF. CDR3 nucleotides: TGTGCCAGCAGCTGGCCGGCGGGGCCCGCCGACTACACCTTC.

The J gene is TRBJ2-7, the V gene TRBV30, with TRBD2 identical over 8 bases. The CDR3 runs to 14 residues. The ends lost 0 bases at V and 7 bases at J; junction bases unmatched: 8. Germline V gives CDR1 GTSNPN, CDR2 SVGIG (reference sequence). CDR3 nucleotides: TGTGCCTGGAGTGTACTTGCGGGAGGTGGTGAGCAGTACTTC. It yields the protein CAWSVLAGGGEQYF. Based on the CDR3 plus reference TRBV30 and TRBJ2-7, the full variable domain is SQTIHQWPATLVQPVGSPLSLECTVEGTSNPNLYWYRQAAGRGLQLLFYSVGIGQISSEVPQNLSASRPQDRQFILSSKKLLLSDSGFYLCAWSVLAGGGEQYFGPGTRLTVT.

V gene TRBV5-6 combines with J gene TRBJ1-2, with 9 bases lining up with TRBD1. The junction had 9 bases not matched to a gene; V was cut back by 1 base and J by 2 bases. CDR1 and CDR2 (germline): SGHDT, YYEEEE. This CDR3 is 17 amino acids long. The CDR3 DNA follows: TGTGCCAGCAGCTTGCCCGGGACAGGGCACCAAAACTATGGCTACACCTTC. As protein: CASSLPGTGHQNYGYTF.

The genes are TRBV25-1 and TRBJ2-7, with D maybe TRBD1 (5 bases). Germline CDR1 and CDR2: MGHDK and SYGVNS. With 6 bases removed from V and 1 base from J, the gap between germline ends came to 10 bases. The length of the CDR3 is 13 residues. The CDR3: CASSDRESYEQYF. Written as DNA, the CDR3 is TGTGCCAGCAGCGACAGAGAATCCTACGAGCAGTACTTC.

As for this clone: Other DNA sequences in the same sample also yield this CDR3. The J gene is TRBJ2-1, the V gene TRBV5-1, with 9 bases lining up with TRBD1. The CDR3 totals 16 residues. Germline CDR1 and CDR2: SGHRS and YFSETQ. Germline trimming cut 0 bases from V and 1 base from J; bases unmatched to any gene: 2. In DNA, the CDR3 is TGCGCCAGCAGCTTGGTCGGACAGGGGTCCTACAATGAGCAGTTCTTC. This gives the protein CASSLVGQGSYNEQFF.

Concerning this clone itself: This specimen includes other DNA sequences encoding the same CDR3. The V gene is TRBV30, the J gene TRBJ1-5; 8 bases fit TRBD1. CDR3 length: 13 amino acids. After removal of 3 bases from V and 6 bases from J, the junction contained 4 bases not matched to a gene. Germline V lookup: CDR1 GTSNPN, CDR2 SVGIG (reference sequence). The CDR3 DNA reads TGTGCCTGGAGCAGCGACAGGGGTCAGCCCCAGCATTTT. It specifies CAWSSDRGQPQHF.

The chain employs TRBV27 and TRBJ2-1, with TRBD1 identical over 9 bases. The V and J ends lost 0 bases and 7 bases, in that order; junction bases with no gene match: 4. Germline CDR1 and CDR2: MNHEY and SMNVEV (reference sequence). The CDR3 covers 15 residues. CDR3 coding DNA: TGTGCCAGCAGTTTATCTTGGGACAGGGCAAATGAGCAGTTCTTC. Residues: CASSLSWDRANEQFF.

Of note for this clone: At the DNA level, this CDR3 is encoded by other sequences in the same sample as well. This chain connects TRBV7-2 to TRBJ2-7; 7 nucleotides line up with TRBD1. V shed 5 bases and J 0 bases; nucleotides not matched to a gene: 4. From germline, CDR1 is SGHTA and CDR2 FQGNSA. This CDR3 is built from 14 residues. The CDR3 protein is CASSPDRYSYEQYF. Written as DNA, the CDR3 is TGTGCCAGCAGCCCGGACAGGTACTCCTACGAGCAGTACTTC.

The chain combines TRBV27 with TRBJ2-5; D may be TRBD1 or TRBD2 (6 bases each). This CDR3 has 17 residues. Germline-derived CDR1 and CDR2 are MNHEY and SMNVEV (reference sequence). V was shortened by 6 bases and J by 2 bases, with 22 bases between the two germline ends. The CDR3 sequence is CASSTPFGRGGQETQYF. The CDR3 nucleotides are TGTGCCAGCAGCACACCGTTCGGGCGAGGGGGGCAAGAGACCCAGTACTTC.

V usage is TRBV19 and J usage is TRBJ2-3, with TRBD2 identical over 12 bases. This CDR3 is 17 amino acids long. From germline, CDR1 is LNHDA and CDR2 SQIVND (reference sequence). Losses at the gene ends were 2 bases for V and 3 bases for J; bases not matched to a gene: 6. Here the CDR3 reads CASSIRASGRATDTQYF. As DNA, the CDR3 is TGTGCCAGTAGTATACGGGCTAGCGGGAGGGCGACAGATACGCAGTATTTT.